This T cell receptor beta chain was documented in a study of CD8 T cells in ankylosing spondylitis. Trimming shortened V by 3 bases and J by 4 bases, and 13 bases separated the two germline ends. Looked up from germline, CDR1 is SGHRS and CDR2 is YFSETQ. This CDR3 has 14 residues. By quantitative 5'-RACE with molecular barcodes, the TCR beta libraries were made. MiXCR was run by TCRdb on the 5' RACE reads, yielding one entry per CDR3 protein. The table has 200,000 to 300,000 distinct CDR3 sequences, roughly 8% seen once. This clonotype has a count of ten or more. This rearrangement joins TRBV5-1 to TRBJ1-2, with D tentatively TRBD1 (5 bases). The sample taken for sequencing was blood, either unsorted or a sorted T cell fraction (not recorded which). This receptor was identified in a female donor with ankylosing spondylitis or in good health (not recorded which). The CDR3 coding sequence is TGCGCCAGCAGCTCCCCAGGGCGGGGCTATGGCTACACCTTC. Encoded protein: CASSSPGRGYGYTF.